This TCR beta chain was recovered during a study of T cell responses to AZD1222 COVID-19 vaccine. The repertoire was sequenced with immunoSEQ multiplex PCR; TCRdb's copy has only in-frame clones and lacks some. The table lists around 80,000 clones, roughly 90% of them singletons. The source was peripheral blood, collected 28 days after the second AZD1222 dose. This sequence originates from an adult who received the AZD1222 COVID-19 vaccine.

CDR3 amino acids: CASTSDGARSYEQFF. The CDR3 nucleotides are TGTGCCAGCACTTCAGATGGTGCGAGATCGTATGAGCAGTTCTTC. V and J are TRBV27 and TRBJ2-1; D gene unclear. The germline CDR1 and CDR2 sequences are MNHEY and SMNVEV (reference sequence). The CDR3 spans 15 residues. Trimming took 7 bases from V and 8 from J, leaving 21 bases between them.